A selection of T cell receptor beta chains follows, all from one sample in a study of blood T cell repertoires in COVID-19. Method: immunoSEQ multiplex PCR; TCRdb's copy keeps in-frame clones and lacks some. The profile shows some 21,000 clones, 86% of them singletons. The sample consisted of peripheral blood. These receptors all come from a woman at least 80 years old with active or convalescent COVID-19. The CDR3 runs from the conserved cysteine through the conserved F or W. A D gene is named only where the DNA matches it firmly. Clone size is not always given. Where it is, it says once, few, many or a class for expanded clones.

size,D,J,V,DNA,CDR3
.,.,TRBJ2-4,TRBV28,TGTGCCTCGGGGACTCCGCTAAACATTCAGTACTTC,CASGTPLNIQYF
.,.,TRBJ2-7,TRBV4-1,TGCGCCAGCAGCCAAGCCACAGGGAAAGCGGAAGGCGAGCAGTACTTC,CASSQATGKAEGEQYF
.,TRBD2,TRBJ2-1,TRBV29-1,TGCAGCGTTGGGAAATTAGTAGCGGGAGTTTACAATGAGCAGTTCTTC,CSVGKLVAGVYNEQFF
.,.,TRBJ1-1,TRBV7-3,TGTGCCAGCAGCCTCCAGGGGTTGAACACTGAAGCTTTCTTT,CASSLQGLNTEAFF
.,TRBD1,TRBJ1-1,TRBV3-1/TRBV3-2,TGTGCCAGCAGCAACCGACAGGGGGGAACTGAAGCTTTCTTT,CASSNRQGGTEAFF
.,TRBD1,TRBJ2-7,TRBV5-1,TGCGCCAGCAGCTATTACGGGACAGGGGGTAACGAGCAGTACTTC,CASSYYGTGGNEQYF
.,TRBD1,TRBJ2-7,TRBV5-4,TGTGCCAGCAGCCCCGGGACAGCTGAATACGAGCAGTACTTC,CASSPGTAEYEQYF
.,.,TRBJ2-5,TRBV24-1,TGTGCCACCAGTGATTTGCTAGGGCAGGGGCAAGAGACCCAGTACTTC,CATSDLLGQGQETQYF
.,TRBD2,TRBJ2-3,TRBV7-3,TGTGCCAGCAGCTTAAGGGGAGTAGCGGGAGGGAACAAGGGGGATACGCAGTATTTT,CASSLRGVAGGNKGDTQYF
few,.,TRBJ2-7,TRBV2,TGTGCCAGCAGTGATACCAGAAGATTCTACGAGCAGTACTTC,CASSDTRRFYEQYF
.,TRBD2,TRBJ2-1,TRBV5-1,TGCGCCAGCACCCCGGTAGCGGGAGACAACTACAATGAGCAGTTCTTC,CASTPVAGDNYNEQFF
once,TRBD1,TRBJ1-1,TRBV5-1,TGCGCCAGCAGCTCGGGGACAGGATACACTGAAGCTTTCTTT,CASSSGTGYTEAFF
.,TRBD1,TRBJ2-3,TRBV5-1,TGCGCCAGCAGCCCTGGGGACAGCCGCACAGATACGCAGTATTTT,CASSPGDSRTDTQYF
.,.,TRBJ2-1,TRBV28,TGTGCCAGCAGTTTGAGTGTAACCGCTTACAATGAGCAGTTCTTC,CASSLSVTAYNEQFF
.,TRBD2,TRBJ2-5,TRBV5-6,TGTGCCAGCAGCATCGGACTAGCGGGGGGTCGAGAGACCCAGTACTTC,CASSIGLAGGRETQYF
few,TRBD1,TRBJ1-4,TRBV4-1,TGCGCCAGCAGCCAACCCAGCGGGGACAGGGGGCTATCACGGGAAAAACTGTTTTTT,CASSQPSGDRGLSREKLFF
.,.,TRBJ2-5,TRBV4-1,TGCGCCAGCAGCCAAGAGGGGGGCCAGCGGGACCCGTCCTACTTC,CASSQEGGQRDPSYF
.,.,TRBJ1-2,TRBV15,TGTGCCACCAGCAGAGCTACAGGGAACTATGGCTACACCTTC,CATSRATGNYGYTF
.,.,TRBJ2-5,TRBV2,TGTGCCAGCTTACGGGGTTTGTCCGCGGAGACCCAGTACTTC,CASLRGLSAETQYF
once,.,TRBJ2-7,TRBV7-2,TGTGCCAGCAGCTTAGCGGGGGGAAACTACGAGCAGTACTTC,CASSLAGGNYEQYF
.,TRBD2,TRBJ2-3,TRBV19,TGTGCCAGTAGTACCCCCGGACTAGCGGGTCGTAGCACAGATACGCAGTATTTT,CASSTPGLAGRSTDTQYF
.,TRBD2,TRBJ2-7,TRBV19,TGTGCGAGTAGGGAAACTAGCGGGGGGACCTACGAGCAGTACTTC,CASRETSGGTYEQYF
few,.,TRBJ1-6,TRBV30,TGTGCCTGGAGAAATCTGTTGAATTCACCCCTCCACTTT,CAWRNLLNSPLHF
.,.,TRBJ2-1,TRBV3-1/TRBV3-2,TGTGCCAGCAGCCCCCGCCGGGGAGGAGGCTACAATGAGCAGTTCTTC,CASSPRRGGGYNEQFF
.,.,TRBJ1-2,TRBV7-9,TGTGCCAGCAGCTTAGTTCTCCGGGTTGGTGTCGACGGCTACACCTTC,CASSLVLRVGVDGYTF
few,.,TRBJ1-2,TRBV19,TGTGCCAGTAGGGAAGGGTCGGGAGGCTACACCTTC,CASREGSGGYTF
.,.,TRBJ1-5,TRBV7-9,TGTGCCAGCAGCCAAGGACAGAATAGTCAGCCCCAGCATTTT,CASSQGQNSQPQHF
.,TRBD1,TRBJ1-1,TRBV7-3,TGTGCCAGCAGCGACGGTGACAGGGGGCTTATGAACACTGAAGCTTTCTTT,CASSDGDRGLMNTEAFF
once,.,TRBJ1-2,TRBV5-1,TGCGCCAGCAGCTTGGTCGGGAGCGGCTATGGCTACACCTTC,CASSLVGSGYGYTF